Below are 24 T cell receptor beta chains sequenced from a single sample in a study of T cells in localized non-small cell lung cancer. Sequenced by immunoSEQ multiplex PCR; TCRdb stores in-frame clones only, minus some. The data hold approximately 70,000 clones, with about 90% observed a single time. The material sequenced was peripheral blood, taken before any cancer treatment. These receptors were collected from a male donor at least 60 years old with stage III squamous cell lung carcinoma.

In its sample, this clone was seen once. CDR3 DNA sequence: TGTGCCAGCAGTTTATCCCTCCGGGACAGGGGGCCGCCCCAGCATTTT. Translating gives CASSLSLRDRGPPQHF. J is TRBJ1-5 and V is TRBV28; 12 bases fit TRBD1. In germline, CDR1 is MDHEN, CDR2 SYDVKM. The CDR3 sequence is 16 residues long. J was trimmed by 9 bases and V by 1 base; bases with no gene match: 7.

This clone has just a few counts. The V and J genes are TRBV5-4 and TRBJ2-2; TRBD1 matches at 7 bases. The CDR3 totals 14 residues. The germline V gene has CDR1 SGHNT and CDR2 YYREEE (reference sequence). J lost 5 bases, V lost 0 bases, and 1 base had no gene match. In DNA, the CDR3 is TGTGCCAGCAGCTTGGAGGGGGCTACCGGGGAGCTGTTTTTT. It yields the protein CASSLEGATGELFF.

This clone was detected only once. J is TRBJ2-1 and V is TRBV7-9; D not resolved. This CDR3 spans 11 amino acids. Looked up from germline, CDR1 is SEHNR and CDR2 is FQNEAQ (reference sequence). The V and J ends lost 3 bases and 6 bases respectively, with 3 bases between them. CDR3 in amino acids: CASSFINEQFF. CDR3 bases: TGTGCCAGCAGCTTTATCAATGAGCAGTTCTTC. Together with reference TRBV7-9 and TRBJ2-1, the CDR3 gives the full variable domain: DTGVSQNPRHKITKRGQNVTFRCDPISEHNRLYWYRQTLGQGPEFLTYFQNEAQLEKSRLLSDRFSAERPKGSFSTLEIQRTEQGDSAMYLCASSFINEQFFGPGTRLTVL.

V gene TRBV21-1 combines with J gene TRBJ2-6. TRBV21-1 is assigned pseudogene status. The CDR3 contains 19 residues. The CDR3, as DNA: TGTGCCAGCAGCGCCCTGTGGGGCGGGTATAACTCTGGGGCCAACGTCCTGACTTTC. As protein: CASSALWGGYNSGANVLTF.

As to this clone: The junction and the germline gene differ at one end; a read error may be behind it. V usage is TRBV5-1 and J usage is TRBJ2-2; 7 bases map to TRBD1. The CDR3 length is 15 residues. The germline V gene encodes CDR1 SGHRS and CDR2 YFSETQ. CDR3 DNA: TGCGCCAGCAGCTTAGAGGGGGCGAATACCGGGGAGCTGTTTTTT. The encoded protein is CASSLEGANTGELFF.

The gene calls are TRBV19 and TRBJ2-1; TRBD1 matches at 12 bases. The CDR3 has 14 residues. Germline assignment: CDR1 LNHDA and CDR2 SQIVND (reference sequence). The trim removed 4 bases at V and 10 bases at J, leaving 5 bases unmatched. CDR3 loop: CASSTGTGGREQFF. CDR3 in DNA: TGTGCCAGTAGTACCGGGACAGGGGGCAGGGAGCAGTTCTTC.

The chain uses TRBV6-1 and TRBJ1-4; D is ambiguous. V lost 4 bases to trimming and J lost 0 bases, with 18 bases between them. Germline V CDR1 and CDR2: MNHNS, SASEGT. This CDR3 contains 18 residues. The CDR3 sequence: CASSGARPRGATNEKLFF. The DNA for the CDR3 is TGTGCCAGCAGTGGAGCACGGCCCCGCGGCGCAACTAATGAAAAACTGTTTTTT.

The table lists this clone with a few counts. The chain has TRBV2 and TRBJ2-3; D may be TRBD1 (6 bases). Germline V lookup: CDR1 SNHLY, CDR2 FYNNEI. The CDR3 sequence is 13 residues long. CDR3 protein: CAVTRGSTDTQYF. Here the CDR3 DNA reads TGTGCTGTTACTAGGGGGTCCACAGATACGCAGTATTTT.

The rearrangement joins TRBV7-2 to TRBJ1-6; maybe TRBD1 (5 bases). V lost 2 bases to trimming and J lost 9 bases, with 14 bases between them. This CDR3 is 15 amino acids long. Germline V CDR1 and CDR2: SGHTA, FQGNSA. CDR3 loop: CASSLLVGPVSPLHF. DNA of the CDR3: TGTGCCAGCAGCTTACTGGTGGGGCCCGTTTCACCCCTCCACTTT.

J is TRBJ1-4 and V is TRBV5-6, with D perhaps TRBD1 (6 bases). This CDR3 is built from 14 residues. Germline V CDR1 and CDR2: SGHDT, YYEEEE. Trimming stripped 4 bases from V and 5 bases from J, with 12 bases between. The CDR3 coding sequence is TGTGCCAGCAGCCGAGACAGGAGGAATGAAAAACTGTTTTTT. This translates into CASSRDRRNEKLFF.

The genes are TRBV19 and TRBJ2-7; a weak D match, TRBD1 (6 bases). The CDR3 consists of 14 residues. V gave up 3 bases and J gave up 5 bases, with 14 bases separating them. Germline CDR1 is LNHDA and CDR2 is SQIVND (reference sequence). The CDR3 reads CASSMAGEQNEQYF. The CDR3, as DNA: TGTGCCAGTAGTATGGCAGGGGAGCAAAACGAGCAGTACTTC.

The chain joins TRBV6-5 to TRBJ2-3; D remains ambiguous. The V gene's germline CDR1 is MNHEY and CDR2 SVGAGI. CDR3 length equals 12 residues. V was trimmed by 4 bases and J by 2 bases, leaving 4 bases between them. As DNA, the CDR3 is TGTGCCAGCAGTTCCCACACAGATACGCAGTATTTT. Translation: CASSSHTDTQYF.

The CDR3 protein is CASSAAQDGAVHGYTF. The CDR3 DNA is TGTGCCAGCAGCGCGGCACAAGATGGGGCAGTCCATGGCTACACCTTC. The chain carries TRBV5-6 and TRBJ1-2, with D perhaps TRBD1 (5 bases). The CDR3 is 16 residues long. V lost 4 bases, J lost 6 bases, and 22 bases lay in between. The V gene's germline CDR1 is SGHDT and CDR2 YYEEEE.

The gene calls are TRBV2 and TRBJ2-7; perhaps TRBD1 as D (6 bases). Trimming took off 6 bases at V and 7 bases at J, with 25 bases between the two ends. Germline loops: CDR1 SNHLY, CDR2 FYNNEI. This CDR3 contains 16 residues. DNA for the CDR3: TGTGCCAGCAGCGGCACCCGGGACAACCTTGACTGGGAGCAGTACTTC. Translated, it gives CASSGTRDNLDWEQYF. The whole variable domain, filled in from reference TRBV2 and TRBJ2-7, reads EPEVTQTPSHQVTQMGQEVILRCVPISNHLYFYWYRQILGQKVEFLVSFYNNEISEKSEIFDDQFSVERPDGSNFTLKIRSTKLEDSAMYFCASSGTRDNLDWEQYFGPGTRLTVT.

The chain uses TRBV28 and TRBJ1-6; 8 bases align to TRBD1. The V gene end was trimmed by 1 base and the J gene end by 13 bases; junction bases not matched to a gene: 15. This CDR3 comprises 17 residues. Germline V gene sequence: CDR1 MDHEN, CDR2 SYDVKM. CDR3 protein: CASSLSRDRQLRSPLHF. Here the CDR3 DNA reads TGTGCCAGCAGTTTATCGCGGGACAGGCAGCTCCGTTCTCCCCTCCACTTT.

The chain's CDR3 is CASSQRGDRRNEKLFF. For the CDR3, the DNA is TGTGCCAGCAGCCAAAGGGGGGACCGGAGGAATGAAAAACTGTTTTTT. The chain has TRBV4-2 and TRBJ1-4, with D perhaps matching TRBD1 (6 bases). The V end lost 2 bases, the J end lost 5 bases, and 15 bases lay between the germline ends. There are 16 residues in the CDR3. Looked up from germline, CDR1 is LGHNA and CDR2 is YNFKEQ.

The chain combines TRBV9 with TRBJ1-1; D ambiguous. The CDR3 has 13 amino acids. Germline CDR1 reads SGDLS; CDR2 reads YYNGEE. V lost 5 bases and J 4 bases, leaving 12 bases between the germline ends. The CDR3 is CASRGRLGTEAFF. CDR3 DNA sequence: TGTGCCAGCAGGGGAAGACTGGGCACTGAAGCTTTCTTT.

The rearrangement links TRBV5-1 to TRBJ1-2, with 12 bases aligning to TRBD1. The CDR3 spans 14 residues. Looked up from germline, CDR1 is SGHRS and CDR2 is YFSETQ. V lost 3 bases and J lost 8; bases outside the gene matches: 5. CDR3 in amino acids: CASSSPGQGAGYTF. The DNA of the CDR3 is TGCGCCAGCAGCTCCCCGGGACAGGGGGCAGGCTACACCTTC. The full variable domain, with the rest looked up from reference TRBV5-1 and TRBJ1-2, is KAGVTQTPRYLIKTRGQQVTLSCSPISGHRSVSWYQQTPGQGLQFLFEYFSETQRNKGNFPGRFSGRQFSNSRSEMNVSTLELGDSALYLCASSSPGQGAGYTFGSGTRLTVV.

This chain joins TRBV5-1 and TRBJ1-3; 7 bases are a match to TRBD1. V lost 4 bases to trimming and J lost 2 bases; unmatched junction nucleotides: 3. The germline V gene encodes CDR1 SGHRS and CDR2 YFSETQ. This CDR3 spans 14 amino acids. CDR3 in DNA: TGCGCCAGCAGCCCCGACAGGGCTGGAAACACCATATATTTT. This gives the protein CASSPDRAGNTIYF.

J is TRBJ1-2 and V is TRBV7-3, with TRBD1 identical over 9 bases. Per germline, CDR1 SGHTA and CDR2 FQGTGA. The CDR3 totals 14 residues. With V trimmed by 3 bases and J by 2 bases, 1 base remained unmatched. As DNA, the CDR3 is TGTGCCAGCAGCTTGACAGGGGGGAACTATGGCTACACCTTC. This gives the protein CASSLTGGNYGYTF.

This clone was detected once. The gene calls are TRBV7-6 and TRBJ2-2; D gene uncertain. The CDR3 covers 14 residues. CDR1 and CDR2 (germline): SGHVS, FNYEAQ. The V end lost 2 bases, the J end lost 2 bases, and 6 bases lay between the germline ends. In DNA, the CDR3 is TGTGCCAGCAGCTTACTAGATAACACCGGGGAGCTGTTTTTT. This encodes CASSLLDNTGELFF.

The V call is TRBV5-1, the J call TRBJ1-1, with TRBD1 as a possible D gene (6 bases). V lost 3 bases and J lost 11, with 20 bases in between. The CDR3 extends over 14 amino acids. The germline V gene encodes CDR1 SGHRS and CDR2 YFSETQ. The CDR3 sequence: CASSSDRSRVEAFF. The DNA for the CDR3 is TGCGCCAGCAGCTCAGACAGGTCCCGAGTCGAGGCTTTCTTT.

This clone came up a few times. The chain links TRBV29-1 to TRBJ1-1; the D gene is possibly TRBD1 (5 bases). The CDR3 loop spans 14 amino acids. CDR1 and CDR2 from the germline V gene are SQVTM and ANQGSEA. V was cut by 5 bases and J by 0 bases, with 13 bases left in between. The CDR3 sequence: CSVNLGQVNTEAFF. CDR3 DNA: TGCAGCGTTAATTTGGGGCAGGTGAACACTGAAGCTTTCTTT. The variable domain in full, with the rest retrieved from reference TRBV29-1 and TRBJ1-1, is SAVISQKPSRDICQRGTSLTIQCQVDSQVTMMFWYRQQPGQSLTLIATANQGSEATYESGFVIDKFPISRPNLTFSTLTVSNMSPEDSSIYLCSVNLGQVNTEAFFGQGTRLTVV.

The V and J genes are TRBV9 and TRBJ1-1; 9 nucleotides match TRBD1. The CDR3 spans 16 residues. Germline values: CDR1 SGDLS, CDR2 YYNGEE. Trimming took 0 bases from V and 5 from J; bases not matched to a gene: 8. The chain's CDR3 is CASSVGTGVFGTEAFF. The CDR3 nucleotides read TGTGCCAGCAGCGTAGGGACAGGGGTTTTTGGGACTGAAGCTTTCTTT.